The rows below give T cell receptor beta chains drawn from one sample of a study of a mutant IDH1 vaccine in newly diagnosed glioma. Which antigens these TCRs recognize remains unknown. The table came from immunoSEQ multiplex PCR; TCRdb's copy has only in-frame clones and leaves some out. This sample yields about 50,000 clones, of which less than 85% are seen a single time; over 4.5% belongs to the top ten. Specimen: PBMCs, collected from a glioma patient whose treatment included an IDH1 peptide vaccine. These receptors originate from a woman aged 40 to 49 with glioma. Some clones in this sample may be carry-over from other donors' samples. Each CDR3 is given with its conserved first and last residue. Each record gives: J gene, clone size, D gene, V gene, CDR3 protein, CDR3 DNA. The D gene is left open where the match is weak. Where a row states a size, it is once, few, many or the class of an expanded clone; other rows omit it.

J gene: TRBJ1-4; clone size: many; D gene: .; V gene: TRBV4-2; CDR3 protein: CASSQDPTLGRAEKLFF; CDR3 DNA: TGTGCCAGCAGCCAAGATCCCACCTTAGGACGAGCTGAAAAACTGTTTTTT
J gene: TRBJ1-5; clone size: .; D gene: TRBD1; V gene: TRBV19; CDR3 protein: CASSIWTGPLRPQHF; CDR3 DNA: TGTGCCAGTAGTATCTGGACAGGGCCCCTACGGCCCCAGCATTTT
J gene: TRBJ2-3; clone size: .; D gene: .; V gene: TRBV5-4; CDR3 protein: CASSLGGQRGTQYF; CDR3 DNA: TGTGCCAGCAGCTTGGGCGGGCAACGGGGTACGCAGTATTTT
J gene: TRBJ2-3; clone size: .; D gene: .; V gene: TRBV9; CDR3 protein: CASSVVAPDTQYF; CDR3 DNA: TGTGCCAGCAGCGTAGTAGCCCCAGATACGCAGTATTTT
J gene: TRBJ2-5; clone size: .; D gene: .; V gene: TRBV5-3; CDR3 protein: CARSQGGEETQYF; CDR3 DNA: TGTGCCAGAAGCCAGGGGGGGGAAGAGACCCAGTACTTC
J gene: TRBJ2-7; clone size: .; D gene: .; V gene: TRBV5-4; CDR3 protein: CASSLGFRGGSYEQYF; CDR3 DNA: TGTGCCAGCAGCTTGGGATTCAGGGGGGGCTCCTACGAGCAGTACTTC
J gene: TRBJ1-1; clone size: once; D gene: .; V gene: TRBV6-5; CDR3 protein: CASSFINYRVEAFF; CDR3 DNA: TGTGCCAGCAGTTTCATCAACTACAGGGTTGAAGCTTTCTTT
J gene: TRBJ1-1; clone size: .; D gene: TRBD1; V gene: TRBV6-6; CDR3 protein: CASSYYDRGLEAFF; CDR3 DNA: TGTGCCAGCAGTTACTATGACAGGGGCTTAGAAGCTTTCTTT
J gene: TRBJ2-7; clone size: .; D gene: .; V gene: TRBV2; CDR3 protein: CASRGGHEQYF; CDR3 DNA: TGTGCCAGCAGGGGGGGGCACGAGCAGTACTTC
J gene: TRBJ1-4; clone size: .; D gene: TRBD1; V gene: TRBV5-6; CDR3 protein: CASSFGQGFEKLFF; CDR3 DNA: TGTGCCAGCAGCTTTGGACAGGGCTTCGAAAAACTGTTTTTT
J gene: TRBJ1-2; clone size: .; D gene: .; V gene: TRBV11-2; CDR3 protein: CASRRGSYGYTF; CDR3 DNA: TGTGCCAGCAGGAGGGGGTCCTATGGCTACACCTTC
J gene: TRBJ2-7; clone size: .; D gene: TRBD1; V gene: TRBV6-5; CDR3 protein: CASSPRDRNPYEQYF; CDR3 DNA: TGTGCCAGCAGCCCCCGGGACAGAAACCCCTACGAGCAGTACTTC
J gene: TRBJ1-5; clone size: .; D gene: .; V gene: TRBV2; CDR3 protein: CASSEGDWSNQPQHF; CDR3 DNA: TGTGCCAGCAGTGAGGGGGATTGGAGCAATCAGCCCCAGCATTTT
J gene: TRBJ1-3; clone size: once; D gene: TRBD1; V gene: TRBV7-7; CDR3 protein: CASSSDRGTPIYF; CDR3 DNA: TGTGCTAGCAGCTCGGACAGGGGGACTCCAATATATTTT
J gene: TRBJ1-2; clone size: .; D gene: TRBD1; V gene: TRBV6-5; CDR3 protein: CASRPSNRGDYGYTF; CDR3 DNA: TGTGCCAGCAGACCTTCTAACAGGGGGGACTATGGCTACACCTTC
J gene: TRBJ1-5; clone size: .; D gene: TRBD1; V gene: TRBV19; CDR3 protein: CASSDQTGANQPQHF; CDR3 DNA: TGTGCCAGTAGTGACCAAACAGGGGCCAATCAGCCCCAGCATTTT
J gene: TRBJ2-1; clone size: .; D gene: .; V gene: TRBV18; CDR3 protein: CASSPLVWDEQFF; CDR3 DNA: TGTGCCAGCTCACCACTGGTATGGGATGAGCAGTTCTTC
J gene: TRBJ1-5; clone size: few; D gene: .; V gene: TRBV23-1; CDR3 protein: CASSQSGQSRQPQHF; CDR3 DNA: TGCGCCAGCAGTCAATCGGGCCAGTCGCGCCAGCCCCAGCATTTT
J gene: TRBJ2-3; clone size: once; D gene: .; V gene: TRBV4-1; CDR3 protein: CASPGTYRTDTQYF; CDR3 DNA: TGCGCCTCTCCAGGGACTTATAGAACAGATACGCAGTATTTT
J gene: TRBJ1-4; clone size: .; D gene: .; V gene: TRBV11-2; CDR3 protein: CASSLFRRTNEKLFF; CDR3 DNA: TGTGCCAGCAGCCTCTTCCGGCGGACTAATGAAAAACTGTTTTTT
J gene: TRBJ1-1; clone size: .; D gene: .; V gene: TRBV7-9; CDR3 protein: CASSLPGRHTEAFF; CDR3 DNA: TGTGCCAGCAGCTTACCAGGGAGGCACACTGAAGCTTTCTTT
J gene: TRBJ1-5; clone size: few; D gene: .; V gene: TRBV5-1; CDR3 protein: CASSLSGKAGQPQHF; CDR3 DNA: TGCGCCAGCAGCTTAAGTGGGAAAGCGGGACAGCCCCAGCATTTT
J gene: TRBJ2-7; clone size: .; D gene: .; V gene: TRBV11-2; CDR3 protein: CASSRFLGLGEQYF; CDR3 DNA: TGTGCCAGCAGCCGCTTTTTAGGGTTGGGCGAGCAGTACTTC
J gene: TRBJ1-1; clone size: few; D gene: .; V gene: TRBV2; CDR3 protein: CASTATGSHTEAFF; CDR3 DNA: TGTGCCAGCACCGCTACAGGGTCCCACACTGAAGCTTTCTTT
J gene: TRBJ2-7; clone size: .; D gene: TRBD1; V gene: TRBV7-8; CDR3 protein: CASSPDRETSYEQYF; CDR3 DNA: TGTGCCAGCAGCCCGGACAGGGAGACCTCCTACGAGCAGTACTTC
J gene: TRBJ2-2; clone size: once; D gene: TRBD2; V gene: TRBV2; CDR3 protein: CASSTGTSQITRAGELFF; CDR3 DNA: TGTGCCAGCAGCACCGGGACTAGCCAGATAACGAGGGCCGGGGAGCTGTTTTTT
J gene: TRBJ2-3; clone size: medium-sized; D gene: .; V gene: TRBV9; CDR3 protein: CASSVVGTYGDTQYF; CDR3 DNA: TGTGCCAGCAGCGTAGTTGGGACTTATGGAGATACGCAGTATTTT
J gene: TRBJ1-6; clone size: once; D gene: TRBD1; V gene: TRBV10-3; CDR3 protein: CAIRQGNSPLHF; CDR3 DNA: TGTGCCATTAGACAGGGTAATTCACCCCTCCACTTT
J gene: TRBJ1-6; clone size: .; D gene: .; V gene: TRBV30; CDR3 protein: CAWTRGGTVGSPLHF; CDR3 DNA: TGTGCCTGGACCCGAGGAGGGACGGTGGGTTCACCCCTCCACTTT
J gene: TRBJ1-2; clone size: .; D gene: .; V gene: TRBV30; CDR3 protein: CAWSGRIKRGYTF; CDR3 DNA: TGTGCCTGGAGTGGCCGGATTAAGAGGGGGTACACCTTC
J gene: TRBJ1-1; clone size: few; D gene: .; V gene: TRBV5-1; CDR3 protein: CASSSRGRTNTEAFF; CDR3 DNA: TGCGCCAGCTCCTCGAGGGGACGGACGAACACTGAAGCTTTCTTT
J gene: TRBJ1-5; clone size: many; D gene: .; V gene: TRBV5-1; CDR3 protein: CASSLEGDRPQHF; CDR3 DNA: TGCGCCAGCAGCTTGGAGGGGGATCGGCCCCAGCATTTT
J gene: TRBJ2-7; clone size: .; D gene: .; V gene: TRBV19; CDR3 protein: CASSTLRGSYEQYF; CDR3 DNA: TGTGCCAGTAGTACCCTACGGGGATCCTACGAGCAGTACTTC
J gene: TRBJ2-7; clone size: .; D gene: .; V gene: TRBV5-6; CDR3 protein: CASSEEGGRGEQYF; CDR3 DNA: TGTGCCAGCAGCGAGGAGGGGGGCAGAGGCGAGCAGTACTTC
J gene: TRBJ1-1; clone size: few; D gene: TRBD1; V gene: TRBV19; CDR3 protein: CASMAQQGRTEAFF; CDR3 DNA: TGTGCCAGTATGGCTCAACAGGGGCGCACTGAAGCTTTCTTT
J gene: TRBJ2-1; clone size: .; D gene: TRBD2; V gene: TRBV10-1; CDR3 protein: CASGLAGENRQFF; CDR3 DNA: TGCGCCAGCGGACTAGCGGGGGAAAATAGGCAGTTCTTC
J gene: TRBJ2-1; clone size: .; D gene: TRBD2; V gene: TRBV2; CDR3 protein: CASSNLAGAAGEQFF; CDR3 DNA: TGTGCCAGCAGTAACCTAGCGGGGGCTGCGGGTGAGCAGTTCTTC
J gene: TRBJ1-2; clone size: .; D gene: .; V gene: TRBV6-1; CDR3 protein: CASSATVNYGYTF; CDR3 DNA: TGTGCCAGCAGTGCGACAGTCAACTATGGCTACACCTTC
J gene: TRBJ2-1; clone size: .; D gene: TRBD2; V gene: TRBV5-1; CDR3 protein: CASSPGRGDEQFF; CDR3 DNA: TGCGCCAGCAGCCCAGGACGGGGGGATGAGCAGTTCTTC
J gene: TRBJ2-5; clone size: .; D gene: TRBD2; V gene: TRBV4-3; CDR3 protein: CASSQGTSGRAAQETQYF; CDR3 DNA: TGCGCCAGCAGCCAAGGGACTAGCGGGAGGGCGGCACAAGAGACCCAGTACTTC
J gene: TRBJ1-3; clone size: .; D gene: .; V gene: TRBV9; CDR3 protein: CASSGDGSGNTIYF; CDR3 DNA: TGTGCCAGCAGCGGAGACGGTTCTGGAAACACCATATATTTT
J gene: TRBJ2-3; clone size: .; D gene: TRBD1; V gene: TRBV5-6; CDR3 protein: CASSIRQGADTQYF; CDR3 DNA: TGTGCCAGCAGCATAAGACAGGGGGCAGATACGCAGTATTTT
J gene: TRBJ1-6; clone size: .; D gene: TRBD1; V gene: TRBV7-9; CDR3 protein: CASSRTGDSPLHF; CDR3 DNA: TGTGCCAGCAGCAGGACAGGGGATTCACCCCTCCACTTT
J gene: TRBJ2-7; clone size: .; D gene: .; V gene: TRBV6-5; CDR3 protein: CASRLSTISYEQYF; CDR3 DNA: TGTGCCAGCAGACTCTCGACAATTTCCTACGAGCAGTACTTC
J gene: TRBJ1-1; clone size: .; D gene: .; V gene: TRBV9; CDR3 protein: CASSPNWGTEAFF; CDR3 DNA: TGTGCCAGCAGCCCGAACTGGGGCACTGAAGCTTTCTTT
J gene: TRBJ2-1; clone size: once; D gene: TRBD1; V gene: TRBV19; CDR3 protein: CASKDRGTYNEQFF; CDR3 DNA: TGTGCCAGTAAGGACAGGGGAACCTACAATGAGCAGTTCTTC
J gene: TRBJ1-1; clone size: few; D gene: .; V gene: TRBV18; CDR3 protein: CASSRPDFTEAFF; CDR3 DNA: TGTGCCAGCTCACGGCCGGACTTCACTGAAGCTTTCTTT
J gene: TRBJ1-6; clone size: .; D gene: .; V gene: TRBV2; CDR3 protein: CASRAPQGLNSPLHF; CDR3 DNA: TGTGCCAGCAGGGCCCCACAGGGACTAAATTCACCCCTCCACTTT